The source of this T cell receptor (beta chain) is a study of read filtering for tumor transcriptome and immune sequencing. The library was built from roughly 400 ng RNA with molecular barcoded adaptors for alpha/delta and beta/gamma chains. Via MiXCR, TCRdb re-called the reads, giving one row per CDR3 protein. Of approximately 90,000 distinct CDR3 sequences in the sample, 20% to 25% were seen once. Germline CDR1 is MNHEY and CDR2 is SVGEGT. The CDR3 contains 15 residues. V was clipped by 2 bases and J by 0 bases, with 8 bases between them. This clonotype was observed at least ten times. Sequenced input: a population of CD138-negative cells sorted from bone marrow. The chain has TRBV6-2 or TRBV6-3 and TRBJ1-5; no clear D. This TCR came from a donor at least 40 years old with multiple myeloma. This chain's CDR3 is CASSYPTHSNQPQHF. CDR3 nucleotide sequence: TGTGCCAGCAGTTACCCAACCCATAGCAATCAGCCCCAGCATTTT.